This T cell receptor beta chain was captured in a study of shared clonotypes between healthy human individuals. Produced via immunoSEQ multiplex PCR; TCRdb's table is partial and in-frame only. Counted here are approximately 710,000 clones, about 90% occurring once; the ten biggest clones make up about 33%. The CDR3 is made up of 15 amino acids. Germline V gene lookup returns CDR1 PRHDT and CDR2 FYEKMQ (reference sequence). V was pared by 4 bases and J by 0 bases, with 13 bases between. The gene calls are TRBV13 and TRBJ2-7; the D gene is possibly TRBD2 (5 bases). The source is a man aged 18 to 29 in good health. Some clones in this sample may be carry-over from other donors' samples. Sequenced input: memory CD8+ T cells from PBMCs. Subset indicated: CD45RO+ cells pooled with CCR7-negative TemRA cells. The CDR3 is CASSSSAGNSYEQYF. CDR3 in DNA: TGTGCCAGCAGCTCGTCAGCCGGGAACTCCTACGAGCAGTACTTC.